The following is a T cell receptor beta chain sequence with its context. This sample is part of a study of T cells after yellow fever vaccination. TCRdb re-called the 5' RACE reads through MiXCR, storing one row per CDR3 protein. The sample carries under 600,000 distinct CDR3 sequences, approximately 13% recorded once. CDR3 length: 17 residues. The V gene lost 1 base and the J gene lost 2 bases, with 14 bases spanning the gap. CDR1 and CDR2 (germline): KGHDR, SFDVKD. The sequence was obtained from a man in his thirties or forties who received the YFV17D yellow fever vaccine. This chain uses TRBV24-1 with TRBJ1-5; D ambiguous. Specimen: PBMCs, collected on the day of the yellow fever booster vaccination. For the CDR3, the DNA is TGTGCCACCAGTGATTTCGCAGGTACCGTAGGCAATCAGCCCCAGCATTTT. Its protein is CATSDFAGTVGNQPQHF.